This T cell receptor beta chain was identified in a study of chemoradiotherapy in HPV16-positive cancers. Study-wide points: Only two HPV16-positive patients supplied the functional HPV-specificity definition. Candidate HPV-specific clones and E7-related TCR motifs grew in tumor during treatment.

As for this clone: The target antigen is unknown.

The CDR3 is made up of 11 amino acids. V shed 1 base and J shed 3 bases, with 0 bases lying between them. In germline, CDR1 is SGHDT, CDR2 YYEEEE. TCRdb's table, derived via immunoSEQ multiplex PCR, lists solely in-frame clones and lacks some. The sample has about 1,600 clones, about 80% seen once. The receptor comes from a human donor with HPV-associated anogenital cancer. The sample in question was tumor tissue, obtained from a patient who underwent chemoradiotherapy. This chain joins TRBV5-6 and TRBJ2-3; D call uncertain. This CDR3 reads CASSLTDTQYF. The CDR3 DNA is TGTGCCAGCAGCTTGACAGATACGCAGTATTTT.